This paragraph covers one T cell receptor (beta chain) sequence. Its matching antigen is unknown. The source of the sample is a study of cytomegalovirus exposure and HLA in healthy donors. Study results and limitations: In all likelihood, a cluster of highly shared sequence variants was a sequencing artifact. Overall, approximately 150 TCR beta chains were annotated as cytomegalovirus-associated.

The CDR3 consists of 14 residues. Germline CDR1 is SGHTA and CDR2 is FQGNSA. The V segment lost 1 base and the J segment 8 bases; nucleotides outside the gene matches: 4. Vbeta (60) and Jbeta (13) primers were used in the PCR. Some clones are missing from TCRdb's copy, which holds only in-frame ones; the method was immunoSEQ multiplex PCR. Of some 190,000 clones in the sample, over 65% were seen once. Healthy bone marrow donors formed the donor group. What was sequenced was PBMCs. V usage is TRBV7-2 and J usage is TRBJ2-1, with 8 bases matching TRBD2. The source of this sequence is a man between 18 and 29 years old in good health and CMV-seronegative. CDR3 in DNA: TGTGCCAGCAGCTTAGTAGCGGGACGGGATGAGCAGTTCTTC. This codes for CASSLVAGRDEQFF.